This T cell receptor beta chain was captured in a study of OX40 agonist ivuxolimab in advanced cancers. Generated by immunoSEQ multiplex PCR, the TCRdb table keeps only in-frame clones and is missing some. This repertoire shows 45,000 to 65,000 clones, around 77% found once; its top ten account for approximately 6%. If patients had autoimmune disease history or systemic immunosuppression, they were excluded. This sequence was found in an adult with an advanced solid tumor such as melanoma, head and neck, liver or kidney cancer. Here the sequenced sample was CD4+ or CD8+ T cells sorted from blood, taken in a trial of the OX40 agonist ivuxolimab.

The CDR3 DNA reads as TGTGCCAGCAGCAGTGGGACCTATGGCTACACCTTC. The encoded protein is CASSSGTYGYTF. The chain joins TRBV5-8 to TRBJ1-2; TRBD1 might be the D (5 bases). Germline assignment: CDR1 SGHTS and CDR2 YDEGEE. V was pared by 4 bases and J by 4 bases, with 8 bases between. The CDR3 is 12 amino acids.